The rows below give T cell receptor beta chains drawn from one sample of a study of T cell repertoires in cytomegalovirus infection. MiXCR, applied by TCRdb to the reads, yields one record per CDR3 protein. This sample has about 130,000 distinct CDR3 sequences; 32% occur once, and the top ten carry 58%. These TCRs' antigens remain unknown. The sample here was CD8+ T cells from cultured PBMCs, taken from culture after CMV antigen stimulation. The receptors originated from a human donor in good health (CMV status not recorded). Some clones in this sample may be carry-over from other donors' samples. CDR3s include the opening cysteine and the closing phenylalanine or tryptophan.

j_call v_call cdr3_aa
TRBJ2-1 TRBV20-1 CSASGLAGGIYNEQFF
TRBJ2-2 TRBV12-3/TRBV12-4 CASSNTGELFF
TRBJ2-6 TRBV27 CASSLKSLVAGEGANVLTF
TRBJ2-7 TRBV5-1 CASSFGRGAYEQYF
TRBJ2-7 TRBV7-2 CASSPDRAHYEQYF
TRBJ2-5 TRBV6-1 CASSEFAPGLAITLETQYF
TRBJ2-1 TRBV4-1 CASSQVKQGSYNEQFF
TRBJ1-3 TRBV5-6 CASSRGGGRYSGNTIYF
TRBJ2-3 TRBV6-2/TRBV6-3 CASSPRTAWGTDTQYF
TRBJ1-4 TRBV12-3/TRBV12-4 CASTFRDSNEKLFF
TRBJ1-1 TRBV7-9 CASTKPYGQGKSGTEAFF
TRBJ1-1 TRBV6-1 CASTSQTVNTEAFF